These 9 T cell receptor beta chains originate from one sample sequenced in a study of T cell clonotyping in hematopoietic cell transplantation. Produced via immunoSEQ multiplex PCR; TCRdb's table is partial and in-frame only. The sample contains tens of thousands of clones, 80% to 85% of which appear only once. The time point: recipient sample about 28 days before transplant, after cytoreduction. The sequences come from peripheral blood mononuclear cells, collected before stem cell transplant. The receptor source for this set is a man aged 55-75 years with myelodysplastic syndrome. Some clones in this sample may be carry-over from other donors' samples.

This clone has a handful of counts. V is TRBV18 and J is TRBJ2-2, with D perhaps matching TRBD1 (5 bases). This CDR3 comprises 13 residues. The germline gives CDR1 KGHSH, CDR2 LQKENI. Trimming pared 6 bases from V and 4 bases from J, leaving 9 bases between. CDR3 nucleotide sequence: TGTGCCAGCTCCTCTAGGGGCACCGGGGAGCTGTTTTTT. Translation gives CASSSRGTGELFF.

The chain is built from TRBV13 and TRBJ1-1; D gene ambiguous. Germline values: CDR1 PRHDT, CDR2 FYEKMQ (reference sequence). V was cut by 3 bases and J by 5 bases, with 13 bases left in between. The CDR3 is 14 amino acids. CDR3 in DNA: TGTGCCAGCAGCTTGCACACCCTAGGGACTGAAGCTTTCTTT. Its translation: CASSLHTLGTEAFF.

The V call is TRBV4-1, the J call TRBJ2-3; 8 bases are shared with TRBD2. CDR1 and CDR2 from the germline V gene are MGHRA and YSYEKL. This CDR3 has 17 amino acids. V shed 0 bases, J shed 2 bases, and the junction held 7 bases outside the gene matches. This CDR3 reads CASSQDGGGTLTDTQYF. In nucleotides, the CDR3 is TGCGCCAGCAGCCAAGATGGCGGGGGGACACTCACAGATACGCAGTATTTT.

This clone has a single count. This chain uses TRBV7-2 with TRBJ1-1; D might be TRBD1 (5 bases). V was clipped by 1 base and J by 4 bases, with 7 bases between them. The CDR3 consists of 13 residues. CDR1 and CDR2 from the germline V gene are SGHTA and FQGNSA. The CDR3 spells CASSLGRATEAFF. The CDR3 nucleotides are TGTGCCAGCAGCTTAGGCAGGGCCACTGAAGCTTTCTTT.

This clone was seen only a few times. The chain recombines TRBV9 with TRBJ1-2; D perhaps matches TRBD1 (5 bases). Germline assignment: CDR1 SGDLS and CDR2 YYNGEE. V was cut by 1 base and J by 2 bases, with 6 bases left in between. This CDR3 has 13 residues. The CDR3 DNA reads as TGTGCCAGCAGCGTAAGGGACAACTATGGCTACACCTTC. Protein sequence: CASSVRDNYGYTF.

V gene TRBV15 combines with J gene TRBJ2-3; the D is unclear. The CDR3 has 13 residues. The ends were cut back, 0 bases at V and 7 bases at J, with 8 bases in the middle. CDR1 LNHNV and CDR2 YYDKDF come from the germline V gene (reference sequence). CDR3 nucleotide sequence: TGTGCCACCAGCAGAGAACGGGCTTATACGCAGTATTTT. The encoded protein is CATSRERAYTQYF.

This sequence joins TRBV6-5 and TRBJ1-6; D might be TRBD1 (5 bases). Germline CDR1 and CDR2: MNHEY and SVGAGI. This CDR3 has 15 amino acids. V dropped 8 bases and J dropped 0 bases, with 11 bases sitting between them. As DNA, the CDR3 is TGTGCCAGCTGTGTAGGGGACTCCTATAATTCACCCCTCCACTTT. Its translation is CASCVGDSYNSPLHF.

This clone was counted between two and nine times. The rearrangement uses TRBV11-2 and TRBJ2-7; 7 bases line up with TRBD2. The CDR3 consists of 16 residues. J was trimmed by 1 base and V by 0 bases; bases with no gene match: 6. The germline gives CDR1 SGHAT, CDR2 FQNNGV. CDR3 sequence reads: CASSLEGAGASYEQYF. The CDR3 DNA reads TGTGCCAGCAGCTTAGAAGGGGCGGGAGCATCCTACGAGCAGTACTTC. Full variable domain (remainder filled in from reference TRBV11-2 and TRBJ2-7): EAGVAQSPRYKIIEKRQSVAFWCNPISGHATLYWYQQILGQGPKLLIQFQNNGVVDDSQLPKDRFSAERLKGVDSTLKIQPAKLEDSAVYLCASSLEGAGASYEQYFGPGTRLTVT.

This clone showed up just a few times. The CDR3 DNA sequence: TGTGCCAGCAGCCCCTGGGACAGGGGGCGGGAGACCCAGTACTTC. It specifies CASSPWDRGRETQYF. The chain has TRBV14 and TRBJ2-5, with 12 bases lining up with TRBD1. In germline, CDR1 is SGHDN, CDR2 FVKESK. J was trimmed by 5 bases and V by 4 bases; bases with no gene match: 5. This CDR3 has 15 residues.